These T cell receptor beta chains were read from a single sample in a study of blood T cells in healthy people across ages. Via MiXCR, TCRdb re-called the 5' RACE reads, giving one row per CDR3 protein. Of 800,000 to 1,300,000 distinct CDR3 sequences detected, approximately 26% appear once; the ten largest clones hold around 0.75%. The same sample was also studied in work on T cells of mothers and their children.

Material: blood. The receptors were gathered from a girl aged 2 to 10 in good health. Both conserved end residues are part of each CDR3. Fields, in order: D gene, clone size, V gene, J gene, CDR3 protein, CDR3 DNA. D genes are given only for firm matches. For some rows the clone size is stated as once, few or many, or as a class when expanded; others skip it.

>NA|NA|TRBV6-2/TRBV6-3|TRBJ2-1
CASSYFPQRHSYNEQFF
TGTGCCAGCAGTTACTTCCCACAGCGGCACTCCTACAATGAGCAGTTCTTC
>TRBD1|few|TRBV7-9|TRBJ1-4
CASNRLYSGTENEKLFF
TGTGCCAGCAACCGATTGTACTCCGGGACAGAGAATGAAAAACTGTTTTTT
>TRBD2|NA|TRBV4-3|TRBJ2-1
CASSQGASGGAGLYNEQFF
TGCGCCAGCAGCCAAGGAGCCAGCGGGGGGGCCGGGCTGTACAATGAGCAGTTCTTC
>NA|many|TRBV7-2|TRBJ2-3
CASSLEVGTDTQYF
TGTGCCAGCAGCTTAGAGGTTGGCACAGATACGCAGTATTTT
>NA|NA|TRBV7-6|TRBJ2-5
CASSLGASRFYEQYF
TGTGCCAGCAGCTTAGGGGCTAGCAGATTCTATGAGCAGTACTTC
>NA|NA|TRBV20-1|TRBJ2-7
CSAEDLLYEQYF
TGCAGTGCTGAGGACTTACTATACGAGCAGTACTTC
>NA|NA|TRBV24-1|TRBJ1-1
CATSADGEAFF
TGTGCCACCTCAGCTGACGGCGAAGCTTTCTTT
>NA|NA|TRBV7-9|TRBJ2-3
CASAQGTDTQYF
TGTGCCAGCGCCCAGGGCACAGATACGCAGTATTTT
>NA|NA|TRBV10-1|TRBJ2-6
CASIRDCSGANVLTF
TGCGCCAGCATCCGGGACTGCTCTGGGGCCAACGTCCTGACTTTC
>TRBD2|NA|TRBV7-9|TRBJ2-7
CASSLIAGGVAHEQYF
TGTGCCAGCAGCTTGATAGCGGGAGGGGTGGCTCACGAGCAGTACTTC
>TRBD1|few|TRBV7-9|TRBJ1-1
CASSPWTGGVTEAFF
TGTGCCAGCAGCCCCTGGACAGGGGGGGTCACTGAAGCTTTCTTT
>NA|NA|TRBV6-6|TRBJ2-4
CASSYLGDLAKNIQYF
TGTGCCAGCAGTTACTTGGGTGATCTAGCCAAAAACATTCAGTACTTC
>NA|NA|TRBV14|TRBJ2-1
CASSQAPRLYNEQFF
TGTGCCAGCAGCCAAGCCCCGAGACTCTACAATGAGCAGTTCTTC
>NA|few|TRBV5-1|TRBJ2-1
CASSVPQGYNEQFF
TGCGCCAGCAGCGTCCCTCAGGGTTACAATGAGCAGTTCTTC
>TRBD1|few|TRBV5-1|TRBJ1-2
CASSSGDSSYGYTF
TGCGCCAGCAGCTCGGGGGACAGTTCCTATGGCTACACCTTC
>TRBD2|few|TRBV20-1|TRBJ2-1
CSAVAELAGVLSPVYNEQFF
TGCAGTGCCGTCGCGGAACTAGCGGGAGTACTCAGCCCCGTCTACAATGAGCAGTTCTTC
>NA|NA|TRBV12-3/TRBV12-4|TRBJ1-1
CASSPTWNPEAFF
TGTGCCAGCAGCCCCACATGGAACCCTGAAGCTTTCTTT
>NA|many|TRBV5-1|TRBJ2-7
CASSLAPLSYEQYF
TGCGCCAGCAGCTTGGCCCCACTTTCCTACGAGCAGTACTTC
>NA|NA|TRBV4-3|TRBJ1-4
CASSQVVVFWADRDNEKLFF
TGCGCCAGCAGCCAAGTTGTAGTTTTTTGGGCGGACAGAGATAATGAAAAACTGTTTTTT
>TRBD1|NA|TRBV28|TRBJ1-6
CASSLGQGAIHSSPLHF
TGTGCCAGCAGTTTGGGACAGGGGGCGATCCATTCCTCACCCCTCCACTTT
>NA|many|TRBV5-1|TRBJ1-4
CASSPRGGEKLFF
TGCGCCAGCAGCCCCAGGGGCGGGGAAAAACTGTTTTTT
>NA|NA|TRBV27|TRBJ1-2
CASSFGGTSGYTF
TGTGCCAGCAGTTTCGGGGGGACCTCCGGCTACACCTTC
>NA|NA|TRBV4-3|TRBJ2-1
CASSFRGGVYNEQFF
TGCGCCAGCAGCTTTCGAGGGGGGGTCTACAATGAGCAGTTCTTC
>TRBD2|NA|TRBV6-5|TRBJ2-4
CASSSPGGRGGRDIQYF
TGTGCCAGCAGTTCCCCCGGGGGCCGGGGGGGTCGGGACATTCAGTACTTC
>NA|NA|TRBV7-2|TRBJ1-2
CASSGGTPVYGYTF
TGTGCCAGCAGCGGGGGGACGCCAGTCTATGGCTACACCTTC
>NA|NA|TRBV29-1|TRBJ1-2
CSVVGEYGYTF
TGCAGCGTTGTAGGGGAGTATGGCTACACCTTC
>NA|NA|TRBV7-2|TRBJ2-5
CASSSKAEETQYF
TGTGCCAGCAGCTCAAAAGCGGAAGAGACCCAGTACTTC
>NA|NA|TRBV12-3/TRBV12-4|TRBJ2-3
CASTVVLLAGDTQYF
TGTGCCAGCACCGTCGTCCTCCTCGCCGGAGATACGCAGTATTTT
>NA|few|TRBV12-3/TRBV12-4|TRBJ2-5
CASRDWGGETQYF
TGTGCCAGCAGAGATTGGGGCGGAGAGACCCAGTACTTC
>TRBD1|few|TRBV10-3|TRBJ2-3
CAIRPGQGASDTQYF
TGTGCCATCAGACCGGGACAGGGGGCCTCAGATACGCAGTATTTT
>NA|NA|TRBV28|TRBJ1-2
CASRAGTHVPRGYTF
TGTGCCAGCAGGGCCGGGACTCACGTCCCGAGGGGTTACACCTTC